This T cell receptor beta chain came from a study of CD8+ T cells in alopecia areata. Study as a whole: In an open-label trial, patients got 5 to 10 mg tofacitinib twice daily. Study-wide findings and caveats: Links between baseline CD8+ expansion and response need larger treated cohorts.

Treatment specified: oral pan-JAK inhibitor, 5-10 mg twice daily. Alopecia areata patients gave lesional scalp punch biopsies and peripheral blood samples. Starting from PBMCs, sorting isolated CD4+ and CD8+ T cells. Following RNA extraction, reverse transcription yielded cDNA that acted as the sequencing template. TCRdb keeps only in-frame clones here, not all; method: immunoSEQ multiplex PCR. The sample has some 58,000 clones; about 43% are singletons. With respect to this clone: Its antigen is unknown.

The sequencing used CD8+ T cells sorted from blood, collected at roughly week 36, from a patient treated with tofacitinib. This sequence was found in a human donor with alopecia areata.

The CDR3 DNA is TGTGCCAGCAGTCCGCTGGCGAGGGGGCGCGTGTACGAGCAGTACTTC. Protein product: CASSPLARGRVYEQYF. The rearrangement links TRBV27 to TRBJ2-7; 7 bases are a match to TRBD1. This CDR3 spans 16 amino acids. The germline V gene encodes CDR1 MNHEY and CDR2 SMNVEV (reference sequence). The ends lost 5 bases at V and 4 bases at J; junction bases unmatched: 14.